The TCR beta chain described here comes from a study of T-cell reconstitution after alpha-beta-depleted transplantation in children. Preparing the TCRbeta library involved the use of unique molecular identifiers. Each CDR3 protein is one row after TCRdb ran MiXCR on the PCR reads. The repertoire holds 600,000 to 700,000 distinct CDR3 sequences, with roughly 15% as singletons. This clonotype turned up a few times. This clonotype originated in a human donor who donated a stem cell graft to a child with acute myeloid leukemia. Specimen: PBMCs from the stem cell graft donor, collected from the stem cell graft.

The CDR3 coding sequence is TGTGCCAGCAGCATTCCGCCGGGACAGGGTGGTGGAAACATTCAGTACTTC. This encodes CASSIPPGQGGGNIQYF. The chain combines TRBV7-2 with TRBJ2-4, with 9 bases lining up with TRBD1. After removal of 5 bases from V and 6 bases from J, the junction contained 14 bases not matched to a gene. The germline V gene encodes CDR1 SGHTA and CDR2 FQGNSA. This CDR3 is built from 17 residues.